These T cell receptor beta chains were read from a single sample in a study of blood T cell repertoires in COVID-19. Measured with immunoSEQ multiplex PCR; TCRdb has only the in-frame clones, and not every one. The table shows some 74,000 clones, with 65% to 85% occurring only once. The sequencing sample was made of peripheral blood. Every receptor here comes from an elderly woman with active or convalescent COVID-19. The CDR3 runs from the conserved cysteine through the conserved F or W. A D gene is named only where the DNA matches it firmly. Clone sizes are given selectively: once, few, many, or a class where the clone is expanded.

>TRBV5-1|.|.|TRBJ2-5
CASSLALGGMETQYF
TGCGCCAGCAGCTTGGCGCTTGGGGGGATGGAGACCCAGTACTTC
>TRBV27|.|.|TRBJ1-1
CASSFGGTLEAFF
TGTGCCAGCAGCTTCGGGGGGACCTTAGAAGCTTTCTTT
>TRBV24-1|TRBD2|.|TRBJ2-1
CATSPGLAHNNEQFF
TGTGCCACCAGCCCAGGACTAGCGCATAACAATGAGCAGTTCTTC
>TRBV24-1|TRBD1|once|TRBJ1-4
CATSDGTGESYEKLFF
TGTGCCACCAGTGATGGGACAGGGGAGAGTTACGAAAAACTGTTTTTT
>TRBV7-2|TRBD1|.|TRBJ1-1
CASGQGLRTEAFF
TGTGCCAGCGGACAGGGGCTGAGGACTGAAGCTTTCTTT
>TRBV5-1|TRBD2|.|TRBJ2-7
CASSMSGGAGEQYF
TGCGCCAGCAGCATGAGCGGGGGGGCTGGGGAGCAGTACTTC
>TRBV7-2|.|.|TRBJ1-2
CASSSLAGGNYGYTF
TGTGCCAGCAGCTCTCTCGCGGGAGGTAACTATGGCTACACCTTC
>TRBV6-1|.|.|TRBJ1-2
CASSERQGYGYTF
TGTGCCAGCAGTGAACGTCAGGGCTATGGCTACACCTTC
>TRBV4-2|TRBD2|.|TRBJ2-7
CASSQEAASGRNEQYF
TGTGCCAGCAGCCAAGAGGCCGCTAGCGGGAGGAACGAGCAGTACTTC
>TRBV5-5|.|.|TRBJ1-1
CASSFDRNTEAFF
TGTGCCAGCAGCTTCGACAGGAACACTGAAGCTTTCTTT
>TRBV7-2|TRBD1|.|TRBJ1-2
CASVGQGRYGYTF
TGTGCCAGCGTGGGACAGGGAAGGTATGGCTACACCTTC
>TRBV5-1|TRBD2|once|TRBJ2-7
CASSLAPGLPNGEQYF
TGCGCCAGCAGCTTGGCCCCGGGACTACCAAACGGCGAGCAGTACTTC
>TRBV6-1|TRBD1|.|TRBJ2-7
CASSEGTGGLYEQYF
TGTGCCAGCAGTGAAGGGACAGGGGGCTTGTACGAGCAGTACTTC
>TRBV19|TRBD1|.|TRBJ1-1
CASSRGTPNTEAFF
TGTGCCAGTAGCAGGGGGACACCGAACACTGAAGCTTTCTTT
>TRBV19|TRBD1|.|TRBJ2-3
CATRTGSTDTQYF
TGTGCCACTCGGACAGGGAGCACAGATACGCAGTATTTT
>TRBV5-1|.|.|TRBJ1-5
CASSLDPSGGHQPQHF
TGCGCCAGCAGCTTGGATCCCTCGGGAGGGCATCAGCCCCAGCATTTT
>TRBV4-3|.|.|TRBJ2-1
CASSPGGNEQFF
TGCGCCAGCAGCCCCGGAGGCAATGAGCAGTTCTTC
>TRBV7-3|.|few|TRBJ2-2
CASSRSGLIYTGELFF
TGTGCCAGCAGCCGCTCGGGACTTATATACACCGGGGAGCTGTTTTTT
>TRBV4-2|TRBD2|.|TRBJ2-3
CASRTGLPTDTQYF
TGTGCCAGCAGGACGGGACTACCCACAGATACGCAGTATTTT
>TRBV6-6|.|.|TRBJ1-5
CASSSASNQPQHF
TGTGCCAGCAGTTCAGCGTCCAATCAGCCCCAGCATTTT
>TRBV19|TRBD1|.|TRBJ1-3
CASRNGQGKGNTIYF
TGTGCCAGTAGAAACGGACAGGGAAAAGGAAACACCATATATTTT
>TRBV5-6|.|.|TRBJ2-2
CASSLFRGTGELFF
TGTGCCAGCAGCTTGTTTCGAGGCACCGGGGAGCTGTTTTTT
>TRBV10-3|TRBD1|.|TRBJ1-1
CAISDRGSNTEAFF
TGTGCCATCAGTGACAGGGGGTCCAACACTGAAGCTTTCTTT
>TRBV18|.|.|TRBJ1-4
CASSQNGIEKLFF
TGTGCCAGCTCTCAAAACGGGATTGAAAAACTGTTTTTT
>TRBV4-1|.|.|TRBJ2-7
CASSQDSLHGRGEQYF
TGCGCCAGCAGCCAAGATTCCCTACACGGACGGGGCGAGCAGTACTTC
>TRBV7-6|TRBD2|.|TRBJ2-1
CASSSSGTSSYEQFF
TGTGCCAGCAGCTCCAGCGGGACTAGTTCCTATGAGCAGTTCTTC
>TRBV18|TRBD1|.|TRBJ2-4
CASSSQGATKNIQYF
TGTGCCAGCTCATCCCAGGGGGCGACCAAAAACATTCAGTACTTC
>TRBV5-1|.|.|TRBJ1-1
CASSLGPLNTEAFF
TGCGCCAGCAGCTTGGGTCCTCTCAACACTGAAGCTTTCTTT
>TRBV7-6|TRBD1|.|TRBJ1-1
CASRNPGGREHEAFF
TGTGCCAGCAGAAACCCAGGGGGACGGGAGCATGAAGCTTTCTTT
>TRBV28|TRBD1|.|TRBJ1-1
CASSYHRGNTEAFF
TGTGCCAGCAGCTACCACAGGGGGAACACTGAAGCTTTCTTT
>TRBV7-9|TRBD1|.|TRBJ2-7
CASRDRGTDEQYF
TGTGCCAGCCGGGACAGGGGCACCGACGAGCAGTACTTC
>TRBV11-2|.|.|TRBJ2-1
CASRNLGGGEQFF
TGTGCCAGCCGTAACCTCGGCGGGGGCGAGCAGTTCTTC
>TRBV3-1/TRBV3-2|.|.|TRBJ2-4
CASSQGVEERNIQYF
TGTGCCAGCAGCCAAGGGGTTGAGGAAAGGAACATTCAGTACTTC
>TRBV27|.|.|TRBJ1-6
CASSKQGIYNSPLHF
TGTGCCAGCAGTAAACAGGGTATCTATAATTCACCCCTCCACTTT
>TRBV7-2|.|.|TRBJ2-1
CASSLERASGQFF
TGTGCCAGCAGCTTAGAGCGGGCGTCTGGGCAGTTCTTC
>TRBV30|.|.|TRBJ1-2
CAWSVSRDYGYTF
TGTGCCTGGAGTGTATCCAGGGACTATGGCTACACCTTC
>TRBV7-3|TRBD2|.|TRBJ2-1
CASSPRASGGGPGNEQFF
TGTGCCAGCAGCCCAAGGGCCAGCGGGGGGGGACCCGGCAATGAGCAATTCTTC
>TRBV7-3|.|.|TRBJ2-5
CASSPGVLVNRETQYF
TGTGCCAGCAGCCCCGGCGTACTAGTTAATCGGGAGACCCAGTACTTC
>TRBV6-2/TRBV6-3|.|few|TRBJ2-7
CASSLSRSSYEQYF
TGTGCCAGCAGTTTGTCTAGAAGCTCCTACGAGCAGTACTTC
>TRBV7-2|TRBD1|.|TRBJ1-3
CASSPDRAGNTIYF
TGTGCCAGCAGCCCCGACAGGGCTGGAAACACCATATATTTT
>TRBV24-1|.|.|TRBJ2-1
CATSDLREEQFF
TGTGCCACCAGTGATTTGCGGGAGGAGCAGTTCTTC
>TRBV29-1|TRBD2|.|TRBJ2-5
CSVAGGGRREETQYF
TGCAGCGTTGCGGGGGGCGGGAGGCGGGAAGAGACCCAGTACTTC
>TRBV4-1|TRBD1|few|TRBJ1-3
CASSQESTHRGRGDTIYF
TGCGCCAGCAGCCAAGAATCAACCCACAGGGGGCGAGGAGACACCATATATTTT
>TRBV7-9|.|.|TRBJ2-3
CASSTTLLVSDTQYF
TGTGCCAGCAGCACGACCCTACTAGTTTCAGATACGCAGTATTTT
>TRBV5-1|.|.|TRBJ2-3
CASSPPGPVGDTQYF
TGCGCCAGCAGCCCCCCAGGTCCCGTTGGAGATACGCAGTATTTT
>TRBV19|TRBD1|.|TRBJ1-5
CASSGFSGQGNQPQHF
TGTGCCAGTAGTGGGTTTTCGGGACAGGGGAATCAGCCCCAGCATTTT
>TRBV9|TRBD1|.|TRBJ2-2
CASSETGFAGELFF
TGTGCCAGCAGCGAGACAGGGTTCGCCGGGGAGCTGTTTTTT
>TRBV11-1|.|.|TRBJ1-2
CASSLALTDNYGYTF
TGTGCCAGCAGCTTAGCCCTGACAGATAACTATGGCTACACCTTC
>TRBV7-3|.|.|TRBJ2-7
CASSLGENRDEQYF
TGTGCCAGCAGCTTAGGGGAGAACAGGGACGAGCAGTACTTC
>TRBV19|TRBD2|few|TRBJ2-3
CASRRPGLDTDTQYF
TGTGCCAGTCGCCGACCGGGACTAGACACAGATACGCAGTATTTT
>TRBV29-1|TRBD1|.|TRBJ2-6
CSVTPLGTGISGANVLTF
TGCAGCGTTACACCCCTTGGGACAGGGATCTCTGGGGCCAACGTCCTGACTTTC
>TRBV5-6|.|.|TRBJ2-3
CASRASPTSTDTQYF
TGTGCCAGCAGAGCCTCGCCCACTAGCACAGATACGCAGTATTTT